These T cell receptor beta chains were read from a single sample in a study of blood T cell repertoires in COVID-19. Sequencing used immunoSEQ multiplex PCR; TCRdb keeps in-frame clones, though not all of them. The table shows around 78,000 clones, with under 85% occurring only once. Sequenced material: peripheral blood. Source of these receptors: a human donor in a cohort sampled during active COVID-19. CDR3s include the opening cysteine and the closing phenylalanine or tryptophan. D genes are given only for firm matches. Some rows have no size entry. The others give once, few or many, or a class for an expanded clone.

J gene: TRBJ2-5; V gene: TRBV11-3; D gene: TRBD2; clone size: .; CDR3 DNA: TGTGCCAGCAGCCTAGCGGGGGGGGCTTTGTGGGAGACCCAGTACTTC; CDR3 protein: CASSLAGGALWETQYF
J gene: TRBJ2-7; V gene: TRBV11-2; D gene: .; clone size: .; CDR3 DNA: TGTGCCAGCAGCGCCGGGGCCTACGAGCAGTACTTC; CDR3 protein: CASSAGAYEQYF
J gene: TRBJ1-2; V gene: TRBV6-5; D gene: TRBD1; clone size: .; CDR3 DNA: TGTGCCAGCAGTCAGCAGGGGGCTGGAAACTATGGCTACACCTTC; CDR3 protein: CASSQQGAGNYGYTF
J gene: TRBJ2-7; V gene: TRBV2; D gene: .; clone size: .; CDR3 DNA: TGTGCCAGCCAGGACAGTGCTTTCTCCTACGAGCAGTACTTC; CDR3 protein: CASQDSAFSYEQYF
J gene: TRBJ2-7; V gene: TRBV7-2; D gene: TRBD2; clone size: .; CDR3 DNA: TGTGCCAGCAGCTTAGCTATAGCGGGGGCCTACGAGCAGTACTTC; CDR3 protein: CASSLAIAGAYEQYF
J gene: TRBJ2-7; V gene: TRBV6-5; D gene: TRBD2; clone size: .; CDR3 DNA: TGTGCCAGCAAGGAGCGGGGGAAAGACTACGAGCAGTACTTC; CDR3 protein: CASKERGKDYEQYF
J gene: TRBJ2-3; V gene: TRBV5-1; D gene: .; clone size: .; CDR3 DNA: TGCGCCAGCCGGGGGGCTCCTAGCACAGATACGCAGTATTTT; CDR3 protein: CASRGAPSTDTQYF
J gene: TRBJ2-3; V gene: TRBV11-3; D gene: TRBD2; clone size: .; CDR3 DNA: TGTGCCAGCAGTAACCGGGGGGGAAACACAGATACGCAGTATTTT; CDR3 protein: CASSNRGGNTDTQYF
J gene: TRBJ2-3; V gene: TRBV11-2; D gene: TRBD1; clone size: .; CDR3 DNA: TGTGCCAGCAGCTTAGGCCAAACAGGGGACAGAGATACGCAGTATTTT; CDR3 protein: CASSLGQTGDRDTQYF
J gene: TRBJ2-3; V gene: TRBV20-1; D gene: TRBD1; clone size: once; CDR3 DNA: TGCACGGGACAGGACACAGATACGCAGTATTTT; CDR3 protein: CTGQDTDTQYF
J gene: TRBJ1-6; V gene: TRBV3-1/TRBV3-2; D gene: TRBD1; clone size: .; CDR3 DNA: TGTGCCAGCAGCCAAACAGGGGGTGGTTCACCCCTCCACTTT; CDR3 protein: CASSQTGGGSPLHF
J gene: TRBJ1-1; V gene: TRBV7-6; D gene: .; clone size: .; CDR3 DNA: TGTGCCAGCAGCTTAGCCGCCACACCGAACACTGAAGCTTTCTTT; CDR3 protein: CASSLAATPNTEAFF
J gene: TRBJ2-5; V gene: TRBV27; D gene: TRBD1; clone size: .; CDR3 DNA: TGTGCCAGCAGTTTACGGACAGGGGCGATCCAAGAGACCCAGTACTTC; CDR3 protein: CASSLRTGAIQETQYF
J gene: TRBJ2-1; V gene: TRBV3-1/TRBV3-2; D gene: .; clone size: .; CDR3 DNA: TGTGCCAGCCGATGGGGAGGCCATGAGCAGTTCTTC; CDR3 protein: CASRWGGHEQFF
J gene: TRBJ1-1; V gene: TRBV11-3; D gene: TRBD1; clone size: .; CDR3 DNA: TGTGCCAGCAGCTTGGGGTACAGGGGCGGGAACACTGAAGCTTTCTTT; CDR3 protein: CASSLGYRGGNTEAFF
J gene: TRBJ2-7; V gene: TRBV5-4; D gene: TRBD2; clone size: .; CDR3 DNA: TGTGCCAGCAGCCGAGGACTAGCGGGCTCCTACGAGCAGTACTTC; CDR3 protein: CASSRGLAGSYEQYF
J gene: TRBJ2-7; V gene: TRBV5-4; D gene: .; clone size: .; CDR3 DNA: TGTGCCAGCAGCTTGCTAGGGGGAACCTACGAGCAGTACTTC; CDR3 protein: CASSLLGGTYEQYF
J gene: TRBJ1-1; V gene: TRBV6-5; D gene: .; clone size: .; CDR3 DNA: TGTGCCAGCAGTTACTCGCTTACAATGAACACTGAAGCTTTCTTT; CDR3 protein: CASSYSLTMNTEAFF
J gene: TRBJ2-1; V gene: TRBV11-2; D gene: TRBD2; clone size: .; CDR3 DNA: TGTGCCAGCAGCTTGAACCTCGGGGGGGGTGACTACAATGAGCAGTTCTTC; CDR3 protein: CASSLNLGGGDYNEQFF
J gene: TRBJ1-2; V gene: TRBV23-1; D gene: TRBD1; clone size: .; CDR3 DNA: TGCGCCAGCAGTCACGGACAGGGGAAAACTGGCTACACCTTC; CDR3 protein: CASSHGQGKTGYTF
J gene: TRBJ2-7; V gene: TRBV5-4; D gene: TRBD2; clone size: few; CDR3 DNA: TGTGCCAGCAGCTCCCCGGGTAGCGGGGGTTACGAGCAGTACTTC; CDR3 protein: CASSSPGSGGYEQYF
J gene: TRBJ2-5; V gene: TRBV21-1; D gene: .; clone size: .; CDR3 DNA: TGTGCCAGCAGCACTAGCGGGGAAAACCAAGAGACCCAGTACTTC; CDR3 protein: CASSTSGENQETQYF
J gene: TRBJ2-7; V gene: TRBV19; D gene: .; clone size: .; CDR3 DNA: TGTGCCAGTAGCCTGGACTCCACTTGGGACGAGCAGTACTTC; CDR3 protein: CASSLDSTWDEQYF
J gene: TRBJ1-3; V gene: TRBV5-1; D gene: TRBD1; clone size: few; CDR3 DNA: TGCGCCAGCAGCTGGGACAGGGGGCCAGCTGGAAACACCATATATTTT; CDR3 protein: CASSWDRGPAGNTIYF
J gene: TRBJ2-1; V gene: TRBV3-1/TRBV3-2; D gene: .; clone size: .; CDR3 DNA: TGTGCCATCGGAATCCAGGGATCGGGCGAGCAGTTCTTC; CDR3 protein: CAIGIQGSGEQFF
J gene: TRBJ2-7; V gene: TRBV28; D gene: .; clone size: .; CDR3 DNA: TGTGCCAGCAGTTTATTATACAGGGAAGGTTACGAGCAGTACTTC; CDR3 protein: CASSLLYREGYEQYF
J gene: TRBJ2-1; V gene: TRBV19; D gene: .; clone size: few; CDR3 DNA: TGTGCCAGTAGGGGCACTAGGGACAATGAGCAGTTCTTC; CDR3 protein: CASRGTRDNEQFF
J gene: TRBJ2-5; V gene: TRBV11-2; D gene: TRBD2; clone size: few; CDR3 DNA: TGTGCCAGCAGCTTCGGGGTAGCGGGGGGGTCCCAAGAGACCCAGTACTTC; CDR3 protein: CASSFGVAGGSQETQYF
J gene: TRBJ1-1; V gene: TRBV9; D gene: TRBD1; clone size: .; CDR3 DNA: TGTGCCAGCAGCGCCCCCAGGGGGCGAGGGAACACTGAAGCTTTCTTT; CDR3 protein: CASSAPRGRGNTEAFF
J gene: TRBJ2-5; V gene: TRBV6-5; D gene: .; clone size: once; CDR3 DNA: TGTGCCAGCAGTTACCTAAGGGGGGGTCAAGAGACCCAGTACTTC; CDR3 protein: CASSYLRGGQETQYF
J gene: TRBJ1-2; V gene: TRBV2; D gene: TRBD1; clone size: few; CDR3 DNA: TGTGCCAGCAGTGAAGACAGGGGTAACTATGGCTACACCTTC; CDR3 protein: CASSEDRGNYGYTF
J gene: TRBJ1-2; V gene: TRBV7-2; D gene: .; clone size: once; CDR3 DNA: TGTGCCAGCAGCTTTATCTCTGGCTACACCTTC; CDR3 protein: CASSFISGYTF
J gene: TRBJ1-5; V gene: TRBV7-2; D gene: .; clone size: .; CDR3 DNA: TGTGCCAGCAGCCCCCCGGCAGGGCAGCCCCAGCATTTT; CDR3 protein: CASSPPAGQPQHF
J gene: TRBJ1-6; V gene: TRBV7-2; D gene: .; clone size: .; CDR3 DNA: TGTGCCAGCAGCTTAGCGAGGAATTCACCCCTCCACTTT; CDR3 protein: CASSLARNSPLHF
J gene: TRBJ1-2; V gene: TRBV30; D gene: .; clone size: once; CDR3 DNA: TGTGCCTGGACCACTAACTATGGCTACACCTTC; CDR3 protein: CAWTTNYGYTF
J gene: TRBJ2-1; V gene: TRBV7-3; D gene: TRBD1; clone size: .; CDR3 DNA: TGTGCCAGCAGCTTATTCGGACAGGGGTTCCATGAGCAGTTCTTC; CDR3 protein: CASSLFGQGFHEQFF
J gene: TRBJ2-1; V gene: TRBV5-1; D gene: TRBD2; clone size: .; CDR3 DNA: TGCGCCAGCAGCTTGGGGTCCCCAGCGGGGTACAATGAGCAGTTCTTC; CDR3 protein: CASSLGSPAGYNEQFF
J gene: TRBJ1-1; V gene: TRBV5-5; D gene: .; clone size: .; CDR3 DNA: TGTGCCAGCAGCTTGCCGGCAGGGATGAACACTGAAGCTTTCTTT; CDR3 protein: CASSLPAGMNTEAFF
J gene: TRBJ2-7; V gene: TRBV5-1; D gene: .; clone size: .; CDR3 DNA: TGCGCCAGCAGCTGGGAGTTTAGCTCCTACGAGCAGTACTTC; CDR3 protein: CASSWEFSSYEQYF
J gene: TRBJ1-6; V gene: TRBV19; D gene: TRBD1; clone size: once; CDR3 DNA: TGTGCCAGTAGTACTGGGACAGGGGGCTCACCCCTCCACTTT; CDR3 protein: CASSTGTGGSPLHF
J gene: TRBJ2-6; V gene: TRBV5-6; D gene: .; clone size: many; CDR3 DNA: TGTGCCAGCAGCTTGTGGGGCAGACATTACGGCTCTGGGGCCAACGTCCTGACTTTC; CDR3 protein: CASSLWGRHYGSGANVLTF
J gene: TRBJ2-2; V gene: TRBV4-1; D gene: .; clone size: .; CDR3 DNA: TGCGCCAGCAGCCAAGTGAGGGACACCGGGGAGCTGTTTTTT; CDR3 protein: CASSQVRDTGELFF
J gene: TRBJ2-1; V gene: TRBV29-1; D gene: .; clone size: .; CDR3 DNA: TGCAGCGGAGCAACAGGGCCTCTCTCCTACAATGAGCAGTTCTTC; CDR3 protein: CSGATGPLSYNEQFF
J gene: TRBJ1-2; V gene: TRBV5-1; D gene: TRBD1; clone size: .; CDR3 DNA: TGCGCCAGCAGCCCGGGACAGGGTTATGGCTACACCTTC; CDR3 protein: CASSPGQGYGYTF
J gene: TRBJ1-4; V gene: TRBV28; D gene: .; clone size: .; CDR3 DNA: TGTGCCAGCAGTTTGGCAGGGCCGGCGTCTAATGAAAAACTGTTTTTT; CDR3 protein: CASSLAGPASNEKLFF
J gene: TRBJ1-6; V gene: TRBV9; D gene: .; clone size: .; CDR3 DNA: TGTGCCAGCAGCACCTCAGGGGATAATTCACCCCTCCACTTT; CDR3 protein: CASSTSGDNSPLHF
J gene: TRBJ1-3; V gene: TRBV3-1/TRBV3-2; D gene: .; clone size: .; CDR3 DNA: TGTGCCAGCAGCCGAACGTGGGTGGCGGACACCATATATTTT; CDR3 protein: CASSRTWVADTIYF
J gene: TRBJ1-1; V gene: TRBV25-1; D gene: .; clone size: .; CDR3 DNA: TGTGCCAGCAGTGAGCCCGGGGGGGGTAACACTGAAGCTTTCTTT; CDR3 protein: CASSEPGGGNTEAFF
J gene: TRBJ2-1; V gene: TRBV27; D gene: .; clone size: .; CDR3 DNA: TGTGCCAGCAGTTTTTCCAGGTACAATGAGCAGTTCTTC; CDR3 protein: CASSFSRYNEQFF
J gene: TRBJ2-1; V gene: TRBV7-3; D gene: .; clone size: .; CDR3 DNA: TGTGCCAGCAGCTTTGGACAGACGATCTACAATGAGCAGTTCTTC; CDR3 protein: CASSFGQTIYNEQFF
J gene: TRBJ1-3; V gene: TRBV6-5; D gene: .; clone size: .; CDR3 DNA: TGTGCCAGCCAAGGTCGGGTTACTGGAAACACCATATATTTT; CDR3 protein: CASQGRVTGNTIYF
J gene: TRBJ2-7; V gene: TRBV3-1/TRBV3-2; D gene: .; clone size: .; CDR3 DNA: TGTGCCAGCAGCCAAGATCCACTAGCTGGGATGGGGCAGTACTTC; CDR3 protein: CASSQDPLAGMGQYF
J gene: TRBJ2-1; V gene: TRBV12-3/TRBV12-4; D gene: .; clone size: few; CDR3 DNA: TGTGCCAGCAGTCCCGCCCCCCGGGAGCGGCCGGTCTTC; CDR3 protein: CASSPAPRERPVF
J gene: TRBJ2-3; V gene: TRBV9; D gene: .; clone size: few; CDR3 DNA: TGTGCCAGCAGCGAAACAGTTGTGTCAGATACGCAGTATTTT; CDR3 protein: CASSETVVSDTQYF